Shown below are 20 T cell receptor beta chains from a single sample sequenced in a study of blood T cell repertoires in COVID-19. Here immunoSEQ multiplex PCR was the method, and the copy in TCRdb shows in-frame clones only, minus some. The repertoire holds 100,000 or so clones, over 75% seen once, with roughly 4.2% in the top ten. The sequencing sample was made of peripheral blood. The receptors here all came from a man in his fifties with acute or convalescent COVID-19.

The J gene is TRBJ1-1, the V gene TRBV6-5; TRBD1 aligns across 8 bases. The length of the CDR3 is 14 residues. Per the germline V gene, CDR1 is MNHEY and CDR2 is SVGAGI. Trimming at V came to 9 bases and at J to 4 bases, leaving 10 bases not matched to a gene. The CDR3 sequence is CASFRQGTSTEAFF. For the CDR3, the DNA is TGTGCCAGTTTCCGACAGGGGACCTCCACTGAAGCTTTCTTT.

This clone occurred once. The chain employs TRBV7-9 and TRBJ1-5, with 8 bases lining up with TRBD1. The CDR3 sequence is 13 residues long. Germline lookup yields CDR1 SEHNR and CDR2 FQNEAQ (reference sequence). The V gene end was trimmed by 4 bases and the J gene end by 12 bases; junction bases not matched to a gene: 8. The CDR3 spells CASSSESGQGQHF. The CDR3 coding sequence is TGTGCCAGCAGCTCCGAGAGTGGACAGGGCCAGCATTTT.

The J gene is TRBJ1-5, the V gene TRBV5-6; 10 positions match TRBD1. J lost 4 bases, V lost 0 bases, and 10 bases had no gene match. Per germline, CDR1 SGHDT and CDR2 YYEEEE. This CDR3 is built from 18 residues. CDR3 sequence: CASSLGLDRDRGNQPQHF. CDR3 in DNA: TGTGCCAGCAGCTTGGGACTGGACCGGGACAGGGGAAATCAGCCCCAGCATTTT. Full variable domain (remainder filled in from reference TRBV5-6 and TRBJ1-5): DAGVTQSPTHLIKTRGQQVTLRCSPKSGHDTVSWYQQALGQGPQFIFQYYEEEERQRGNFPDRFSGHQFPNYSSELNVNALLLGDSALYLCASSLGLDRDRGNQPQHFGDGTRLSIL.

V usage is TRBV19 and J usage is TRBJ1-5, with 8 bases matching TRBD1. Germline V gene lookup returns CDR1 LNHDA and CDR2 SQIVND (reference sequence). With V trimmed by 4 bases and J by 7 bases, 6 bases remained unmatched. The CDR3 covers 14 residues. The CDR3 bases are TGTGCCAGTAGTAAGGCAGGGGGCAGGCAGCCCCAGCATTTT. Its translation: CASSKAGGRQPQHF.

V and J are TRBV9 and TRBJ2-2; a weak D match, TRBD2 (5 bases). V was trimmed by 6 bases and J by 8 bases, leaving 23 bases between them. Germline-derived CDR1 and CDR2 are SGDLS and YYNGEE. The CDR3 is 16 amino acids. CDR3 sequence: CASTPARGEKLGELFF. CDR3 DNA sequence: TGTGCCAGCACCCCCGCCCGGGGAGAGAAGTTAGGGGAGCTGTTTTTT.

The chain recombines TRBV12-5 with TRBJ1-1, with D possibly TRBD1 on 5 matching bases. There are 14 residues in the CDR3. V shed 4 bases and J shed 3 bases, with 12 bases lying between them. Germline V CDR1 and CDR2: LGHNT, FRNRAP. The CDR3 nucleotides are TGTGCTAGTGGTTGGCAGGGTGGGGACACTGAAGCTTTCTTT. This gives the protein CASGWQGGDTEAFF.

The chain links TRBV6-4 to TRBJ1-1, with D tentatively TRBD1 (5 bases). V was pared by 5 bases and J by 5 bases, with 18 bases between. The CDR3 extends over 15 amino acids. Germline CDR1 is MRHNA and CDR2 is SNTAGT. Written as DNA, the CDR3 is TGTGCCAGCAGTCCTAACGGAAGGGGCGGAACTGAAGCTTTCTTT. Translated: CASSPNGRGGTEAFF.

The chain uses TRBV2 and TRBJ1-6; weak D call: TRBD1 (5 bases). The V and J ends lost 6 bases and 0 bases respectively, with 12 bases between them. The CDR3 consists of 16 residues. The V gene's germline CDR1 is SNHLY and CDR2 FYNNEI. CDR3 sequence reads: CASSGHLGSYNSPLHF. The CDR3 region has the DNA TGTGCCAGCAGCGGACACCTCGGCTCCTATAATTCACCCCTCCACTTT. Filled out from reference TRBV2 and TRBJ1-6, the complete variable domain reads EPEVTQTPSHQVTQMGQEVILRCVPISNHLYFYWYRQILGQKVEFLVSFYNNEISEKSEIFDDQFSVERPDGSNFTLKIRSTKLEDSAMYFCASSGHLGSYNSPLHFGNGTRLTVT.

This clone has a count of ten or more. The chain links TRBV7-8 to TRBJ2-7; 10 nucleotides line up with TRBD1. Germline CDR1 SGHVS, CDR2 FQNEAQ. This CDR3 is 14 amino acids long. The V gene end was trimmed by 5 bases and the J gene end by 6 bases; junction bases not matched to a gene: 7. The CDR3 DNA reads as TGTGCCAGCAGCCTAGGACAGGGGGGGGCCGAGCAGTACTTC. Translating it yields CASSLGQGGAEQYF.

V is TRBV4-1 and J is TRBJ2-3; D possibly corresponds to TRBD2 (5 bases). Germline lookup yields CDR1 MGHRA and CDR2 YSYEKL. V lost 1 base to trimming and J lost 6 bases, with 14 bases between them. The length of the CDR3 is 15 residues. The CDR3 loop is CASSQASRLGDTQYF. The DNA of the CDR3 is TGCGCCAGCAGCCAAGCTAGCCGGCTAGGCGATACGCAGTATTTT.

The CDR3 region is CASSSNRVEAFF. The DNA of the CDR3 is TGTGCCAGCAGCTCCAACAGGGTTGAAGCTTTCTTT. This chain links TRBV5-6 with TRBJ1-1; weak D call: TRBD1 (6 bases). V was clipped by 3 bases and J by 7 bases, with 10 bases between them. Germline V gene sequence: CDR1 SGHDT, CDR2 YYEEEE. This CDR3 is built from 12 residues.

This chain uses TRBV6-5 with TRBJ2-1; tentative D call: TRBD2 (5 bases). The CDR3 covers 15 residues. The V gene's germline CDR1 is MNHEY and CDR2 SVGAGI. Trimming shortened V by 2 bases and J by 1 base, and 9 bases separated the two germline ends. The CDR3: CASSYDGGSYNEQFF. The CDR3 nucleotides read TGTGCCAGCAGTTACGACGGAGGATCCTACAATGAGCAGTTCTTC.

This clone was counted only a few times. One end of the junction is discordant with germline, which a read error may explain. The chain has TRBV6-5 and TRBJ2-7, with TRBD2 matching 7 bases. CDR1 and CDR2 (germline): MNHEY, SVGAGI. CDR3 length: 15 amino acids. CDR3: CASSYSGGSSHEQYF. The DNA for the CDR3 is TGTGCCAGCAGTTACTCAGGCGGGAGCTCCCACGAGCAGTACTTC.

This clone has only a few counts. V and J are TRBV12-3 or TRBV12-4 and TRBJ2-2; no clear D gene. V lost 9 bases, J lost 3 bases, and 5 bases lay in between. The CDR3 runs 11 residues. Written as DNA, the CDR3 is TGTGCCAGTAGCCACACCGGGGAGCTGTTTTTT. It translates to CASSHTGELFF.

This chain joins TRBV4-2 and TRBJ1-6, with D tentatively TRBD1 (5 bases). The CDR3 extends over 16 amino acids. V lost 0 bases and J lost 7, with 13 bases in between. Germline lookup yields CDR1 LGHNA and CDR2 YNFKEQ. The CDR3 sequence is CASSQDGMGLNSPLHF. The DNA of the CDR3 is TGTGCCAGCAGCCAAGATGGGATGGGGCTAAATTCACCCCTCCACTTT.

The chain uses TRBV27 and TRBJ2-3; D is perhaps TRBD2 (6 bases). The V end lost 0 bases, the J end lost 5 bases, and 21 bases lay between the germline ends. Germline V gene data show CDR1 as MNHEY and CDR2 as SMNVEV (reference sequence). The length of the CDR3 is 18 residues. CDR3 nucleotides: TGTGCCAGCAGTTTATCGTGGATGCCGGGACTCGCAGGAGATACGCAGTATTTT. Translating it yields CASSLSWMPGLAGDTQYF.

V usage is TRBV7-2 and J usage is TRBJ2-3; 9 bases line up with TRBD2. The CDR3 runs 18 residues. Looked up from germline, CDR1 is SGHTA and CDR2 is FQGNSA. V trimming: 2 bases; J trimming: 1 base; junction bases outside the gene matches: 10. Written as DNA, the CDR3 is TGTGCCAGCAGCTTAAGCGGGGGGAGCCAGGCTGGCACAGATACGCAGTATTTT. Amino acids: CASSLSGGSQAGTDTQYF.

The gene calls are TRBV6-5 and TRBJ1-5; D is undetermined. The CDR3 sequence is 13 residues long. Trimming stripped 6 bases from V and 7 bases from J, with 13 bases between. CDR1 and CDR2 (germline): MNHEY, SVGAGI. The CDR3 spells CASRSLLVQPQHF. Written as DNA, the CDR3 is TGTGCCAGCAGAAGCCTTCTGGTCCAGCCCCAGCATTTT.

The chain carries TRBV3-1 (or the pseudogene TRBV3-2) and TRBJ2-2, with 9 bases that match TRBD2. Germline assignment: CDR1 LGHDT and CDR2 YNNKEL (reference sequence). After removal of 3 bases from V and 4 bases from J, the junction contained 3 bases not matched to a gene. The CDR3 extends over 15 amino acids. CDR3 amino acids: CASSHAGGATGELFF. The DNA of the CDR3 is TGTGCCAGCAGCCACGCGGGAGGGGCCACCGGGGAGCTGTTTTTT.

The chain uses TRBV3-1 (or the pseudogene TRBV3-2) and TRBJ1-2, with a weak D call TRBD1 (5 bases). With 1 base removed from V and 2 bases from J, the gap between germline ends came to 14 bases. The germline V gene has CDR1 LGHDT and CDR2 YNNKEL (reference sequence). The CDR3 has 16 residues. CDR3 residues: CASSQVGREENYGYTF. The CDR3 nucleotides are TGTGCCAGCAGCCAAGTGGGCAGGGAGGAGAACTATGGCTACACCTTC.